This passage covers 15 T cell receptor beta chains from one sample sequenced in a study of T cell responses to AZD1222 COVID-19 vaccine. Assay used: immunoSEQ multiplex PCR; TCRdb lists only in-frame clones, some missing. The data show approximately 100,000 clones, more than 70% seen once. The sequenced sample was peripheral blood, obtained 28 days after the second AZD1222 dose. The receptors come from an adult who received the AZD1222 COVID-19 vaccine.

This clone came up once. This chain uses TRBV4-2 with TRBJ2-7; 8 bases align to TRBD2. Germline V lookup: CDR1 LGHNA, CDR2 YNFKEQ. This CDR3 contains 17 residues. V shed 1 base, J shed 1 base, and the junction held 9 bases outside the gene matches. For the CDR3, the DNA is TGTGCCAGCAGCCAAGTCGTCGCGGGAGGAGTATCCTACGAGCAGTACTTC. Its translation is CASSQVVAGGVSYEQYF.

The chain employs TRBV19 and TRBJ2-5, with D maybe TRBD1 (6 bases). The ends were cut back, 10 bases at V and 4 bases at J, with 19 bases in the middle. CDR1 is LNHDA, CDR2 SQIVND, per germline (reference sequence). CDR3 size: 14 residues. CDR3 nucleotides: TGTGCCACCCGACCCAGGGGTGACGCAGAGACCCAGTACTTC. Translating gives CATRPRGDAETQYF.

The V gene is TRBV9, the J gene TRBJ2-2; 9 bases are shared with TRBD1. From germline, CDR1 is SGDLS and CDR2 YYNGEE. The CDR3 length is 16 residues. The ends lost 4 bases at V and 4 bases at J; junction bases unmatched: 8. CDR3 coding DNA: TGTGCCAGCAGCCCAGGGACAGGGCGGGTCACCGGGGAGCTGTTTTTT. Its protein product is CASSPGTGRVTGELFF.

V gene TRBV7-8 combines with J gene TRBJ2-1, with 9 bases identical to TRBD1. Germline V gene sequence: CDR1 SGHVS, CDR2 FQNEAQ. There are 16 residues in the CDR3. The V segment lost 8 bases and the J segment 8 bases; nucleotides outside the gene matches: 16. DNA for the CDR3: TGTGCCAGCCTGCGCCGGGACAGGGTGTCAATAGATGAGCAGTTCTTC. This codes for CASLRRDRVSIDEQFF.

The J gene is TRBJ2-7, the V gene TRBV5-6; D not resolved. Germline lookup yields CDR1 SGHDT and CDR2 YYEEEE. The CDR3 extends over 15 amino acids. V dropped 1 base and J dropped 5 bases, with 16 bases sitting between them. CDR3 sequence (DNA): TGTGCCAGCAGCTTGATCGGGTCAGCCGGCCACGAGCAGTACTTC. Its translation: CASSLIGSAGHEQYF. Drawing the rest from reference TRBV5-6 and TRBJ2-7, the complete variable domain is DAGVTQSPTHLIKTRGQQVTLRCSPKSGHDTVSWYQQALGQGPQFIFQYYEEEERQRGNFPDRFSGHQFPNYSSELNVNALLLGDSALYLCASSLIGSAGHEQYFGPGTRLTVT.

J is TRBJ2-7 and V is TRBV6-5, with 7 positions matching TRBD2. The CDR3 consists of 15 residues. The germline CDR1 and CDR2 sequences are MNHEY and SVGAGI. The V gene end was trimmed by 0 bases and the J gene end by 7 bases; junction bases not matched to a gene: 9. CDR3 coding DNA: TGTGCCAGCAGTTACTCCCTTCTAGCGGCGAGGGAGCAGTACTTC. As protein: CASSYSLLAAREQYF.

The CDR3 spells CSVEDRTWGNTGELFF. In nucleotides, the CDR3 is TGCAGCGTTGAAGATCGAACCTGGGGTAACACCGGGGAGCTGTTTTTT. V and J are TRBV29-1 and TRBJ2-2; no clear D gene. The V and J ends lost 0 bases and 2 bases respectively, with 13 bases between them. CDR1 SQVTM and CDR2 ANQGSEA come from the germline V gene. CDR3 length equals 16 residues.

The J gene is TRBJ1-6, the V gene TRBV5-1, with no clear D. Germline CDR1 is SGHRS and CDR2 is YFSETQ. Trimming cost V 2 bases and J 10 bases, with 16 bases left between them. This CDR3 contains 15 residues. CDR3 nucleotides: TGCGCCAGCAGCTTAAGTGGCTCCTTCGGGTCACCCCTCCACTTT. Translated: CASSLSGSFGSPLHF.

V and J are TRBV7-8 and TRBJ1-4; unclear D gene. The CDR3 covers 15 residues. CDR1 and CDR2 (germline): SGHVS, FQNEAQ. V was clipped by 1 base and J by 8 bases, with 14 bases between them. The CDR3 nucleotides read TGTGCCAGCAGCTTAGTCGGCCAGACTCTCGAAAAACTGTTTTTT. It codes for CASSLVGQTLEKLFF.

CDR3 region: CASSLNWRQGSYEQYF. The CDR3 DNA sequence: TGTGCCAGCAGCTTAAACTGGAGACAGGGCTCCTACGAGCAGTACTTC. This chain joins TRBV7-8 and TRBJ2-7, with 7 bases lining up with TRBD1. Germline CDR1 is SGHVS and CDR2 is FQNEAQ. Trimming at V came to 2 bases and at J to 0 bases, leaving 7 bases not matched to a gene. CDR3 size: 16 residues.

The J gene is TRBJ2-3, the V gene TRBV15, with D perhaps matching TRBD2 (6 bases). Germline loops: CDR1 LNHNV, CDR2 YYDKDF (reference sequence). This CDR3 is built from 12 residues. V was shortened by 1 base and J by 8 bases, with 7 bases between the two germline ends. Here the CDR3 DNA reads TGTGCCACCAGCAGAGCCGGGGGTACGCAGTATTTT. Its protein product is CATSRAGGTQYF.

The rearrangement links TRBV6-1 to TRBJ2-3, with 7 bases aligning to TRBD2. This CDR3 is 16 amino acids long. V trimming: 2 bases; J trimming: 1 base; junction bases outside the gene matches: 6. Germline V lookup: CDR1 MNHNS, CDR2 SASEGT. This CDR3 is CASSETGGLGTDTQYF. CDR3 nucleotide sequence: TGTGCCAGCAGTGAAACGGGGGGATTGGGCACAGATACGCAGTATTTT.

The J gene is TRBJ1-2, the V gene TRBV12-3 or TRBV12-4; 9 nucleotides match TRBD1. Trimming cost V 4 bases and J 8 bases; bases outside gene matches: 5. The CDR3 has 13 amino acids. CDR3 nucleotides: TGTGCCAGCAGTTCGGGACAGGGCCGCGGCTACACCTTC. As protein: CASSSGQGRGYTF.

This chain uses TRBV9 with TRBJ2-7; D is tentatively TRBD1 or TRBD2 (7 bases each). This CDR3 region has 13 residues. Trimming stripped 4 bases from V and 5 bases from J, with 13 bases between. Germline V gene data show CDR1 as SGDLS and CDR2 as YYNGEE. Here the CDR3 DNA reads TGTGCCAGCAGCTCCAGGGGGGGTAACGAGCAGTACTTC. Translated: CASSSRGGNEQYF.

J is TRBJ1-5 and V is TRBV4-3; D not resolved. From germline, CDR1 is LGHNA and CDR2 YSLEER. The CDR3 runs to 16 residues. Trimming cost V 4 bases and J 5 bases, with 18 bases left between them. The CDR3 bases are TGCGCCAGCAGCCCAAGTAACCTGAGGGCAGATCAGCCCCAGCATTTT. Its translation is CASSPSNLRADQPQHF.